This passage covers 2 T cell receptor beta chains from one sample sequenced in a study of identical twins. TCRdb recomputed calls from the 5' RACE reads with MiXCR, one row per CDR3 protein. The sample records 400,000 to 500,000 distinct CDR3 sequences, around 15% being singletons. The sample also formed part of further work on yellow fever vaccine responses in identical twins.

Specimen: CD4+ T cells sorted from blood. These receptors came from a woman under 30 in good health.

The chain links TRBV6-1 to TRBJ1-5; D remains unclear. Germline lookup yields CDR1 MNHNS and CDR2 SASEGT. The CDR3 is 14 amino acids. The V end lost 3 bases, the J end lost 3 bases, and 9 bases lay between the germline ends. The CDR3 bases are TGTGCCAGCAGTGATGTAGGCTACAATCAGCCCCAGCATTTT. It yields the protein CASSDVGYNQPQHF.

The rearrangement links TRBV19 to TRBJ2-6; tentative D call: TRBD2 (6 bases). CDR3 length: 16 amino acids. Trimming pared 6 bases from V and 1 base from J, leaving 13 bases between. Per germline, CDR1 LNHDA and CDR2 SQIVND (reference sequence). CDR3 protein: CASSELGRSGANVLTF. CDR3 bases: TGTGCCAGTAGCGAACTTGGGAGGTCTGGGGCCAACGTCCTGACTTTC.